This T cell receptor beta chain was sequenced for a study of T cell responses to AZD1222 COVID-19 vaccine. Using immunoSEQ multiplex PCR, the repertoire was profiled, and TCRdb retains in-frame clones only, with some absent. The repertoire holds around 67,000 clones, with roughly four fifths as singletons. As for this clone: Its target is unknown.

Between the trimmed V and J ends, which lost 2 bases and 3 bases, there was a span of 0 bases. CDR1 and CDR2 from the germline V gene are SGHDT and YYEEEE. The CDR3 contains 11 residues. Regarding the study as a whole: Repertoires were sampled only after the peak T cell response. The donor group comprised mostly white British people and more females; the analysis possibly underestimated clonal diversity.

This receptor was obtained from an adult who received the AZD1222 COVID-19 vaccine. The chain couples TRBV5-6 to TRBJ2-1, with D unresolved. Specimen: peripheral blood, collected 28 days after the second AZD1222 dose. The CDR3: CASSFYNEQFF. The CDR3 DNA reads TGTGCCAGCAGCTTCTACAATGAGCAGTTCTTC.